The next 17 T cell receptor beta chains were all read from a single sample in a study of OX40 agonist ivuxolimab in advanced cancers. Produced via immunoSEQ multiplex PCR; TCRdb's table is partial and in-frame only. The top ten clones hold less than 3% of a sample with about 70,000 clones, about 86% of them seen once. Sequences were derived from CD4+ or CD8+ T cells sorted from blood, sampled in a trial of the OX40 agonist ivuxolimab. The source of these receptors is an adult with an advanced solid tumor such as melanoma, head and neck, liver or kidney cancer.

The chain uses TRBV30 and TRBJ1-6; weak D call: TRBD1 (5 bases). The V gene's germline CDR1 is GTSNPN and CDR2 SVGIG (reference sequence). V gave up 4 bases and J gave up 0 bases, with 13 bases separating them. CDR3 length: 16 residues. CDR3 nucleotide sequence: TGTGCCTGGACCCCCCAGGGTGTCTCCTATAATTCACCCCTCCACTTT. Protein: CAWTPQGVSYNSPLHF.

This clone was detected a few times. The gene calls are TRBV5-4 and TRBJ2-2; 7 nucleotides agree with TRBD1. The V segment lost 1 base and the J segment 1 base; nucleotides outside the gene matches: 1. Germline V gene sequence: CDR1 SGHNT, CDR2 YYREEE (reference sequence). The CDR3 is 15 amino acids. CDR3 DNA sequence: TGTGCCAGCAGCTTGTCAGGGGGGAACACCGGGGAGCTGTTTTTT. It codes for CASSLSGGNTGELFF.

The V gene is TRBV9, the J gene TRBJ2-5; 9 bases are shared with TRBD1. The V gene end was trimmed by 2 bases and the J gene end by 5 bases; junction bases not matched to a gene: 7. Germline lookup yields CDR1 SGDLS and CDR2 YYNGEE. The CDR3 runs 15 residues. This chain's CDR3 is CASSVSGTGWETQYF. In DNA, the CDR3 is TGTGCCAGCAGCGTCTCCGGGACAGGGTGGGAGACCCAGTACTTC.

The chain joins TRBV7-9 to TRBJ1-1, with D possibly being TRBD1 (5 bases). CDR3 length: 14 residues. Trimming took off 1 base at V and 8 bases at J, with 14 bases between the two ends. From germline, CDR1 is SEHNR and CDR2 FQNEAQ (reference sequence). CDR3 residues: CASSLGEGQVEAFF. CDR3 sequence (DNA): TGTGCCAGCAGCTTAGGGGAGGGGCAGGTGGAAGCTTTCTTT. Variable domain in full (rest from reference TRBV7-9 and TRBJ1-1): DTGVSQNPRHKITKRGQNVTFRCDPISEHNRLYWYRQTLGQGPEFLTYFQNEAQLEKSRLLSDRFSAERPKGSFSTLEIQRTEQGDSAMYLCASSLGEGQVEAFFGQGTRLTVV.

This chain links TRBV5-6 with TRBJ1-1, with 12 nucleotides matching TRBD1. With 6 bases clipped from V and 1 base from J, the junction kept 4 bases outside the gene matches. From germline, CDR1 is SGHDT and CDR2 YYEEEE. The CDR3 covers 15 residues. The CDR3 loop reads CASTGDRGRNTEAFF. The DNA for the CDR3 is TGTGCCAGCACTGGGGACAGGGGGCGGAACACTGAAGCTTTCTTT. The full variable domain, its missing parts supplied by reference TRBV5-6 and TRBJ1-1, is DAGVTQSPTHLIKTRGQQVTLRCSPKSGHDTVSWYQQALGQGPQFIFQYYEEEERQRGNFPDRFSGHQFPNYSSELNVNALLLGDSALYLCASTGDRGRNTEAFFGQGTRLTVV.

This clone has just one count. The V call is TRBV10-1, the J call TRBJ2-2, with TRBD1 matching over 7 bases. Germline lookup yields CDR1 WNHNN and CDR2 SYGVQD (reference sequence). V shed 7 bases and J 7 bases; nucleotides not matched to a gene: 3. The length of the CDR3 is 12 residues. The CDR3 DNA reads TGCGCCAGCAAAGGGGGCGACGGGGAGCTGTTTTTT. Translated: CASKGGDGELFF.

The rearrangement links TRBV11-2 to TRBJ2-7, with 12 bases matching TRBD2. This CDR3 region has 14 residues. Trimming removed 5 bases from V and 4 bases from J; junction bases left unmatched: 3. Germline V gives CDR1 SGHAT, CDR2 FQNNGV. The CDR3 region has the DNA TGTGCCAGCAGCCAGACTAGCGGGGGTTACGAGCAGTACTTC. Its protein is CASSQTSGGYEQYF.

CDR3 in amino acids: CASSLPQGAGEKLFF. CDR3 DNA: TGTGCCAGCAGTTTACCCCAGGGGGCGGGTGAAAAACTGTTTTTT. The rearrangement joins TRBV28 to TRBJ1-4; 8 bases line up with TRBD1. From germline, CDR1 is MDHEN and CDR2 SYDVKM. The junction had 6 bases not matched to a gene; V was cut back by 2 bases and J by 7 bases. This CDR3 spans 15 amino acids.

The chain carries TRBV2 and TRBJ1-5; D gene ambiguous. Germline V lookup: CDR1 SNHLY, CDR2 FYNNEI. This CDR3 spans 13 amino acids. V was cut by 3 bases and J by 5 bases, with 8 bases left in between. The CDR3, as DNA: TGTGCCAGCAGTGACAGGACGGATCAGCCCCAGCATTTT. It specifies CASSDRTDQPQHF.

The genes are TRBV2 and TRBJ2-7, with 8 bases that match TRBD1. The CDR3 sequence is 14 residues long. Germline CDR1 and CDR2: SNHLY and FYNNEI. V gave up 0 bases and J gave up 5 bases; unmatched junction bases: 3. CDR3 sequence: CASSEAPGGHEQYF. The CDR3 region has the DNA TGTGCCAGCAGTGAAGCGCCAGGGGGCCACGAGCAGTACTTC.

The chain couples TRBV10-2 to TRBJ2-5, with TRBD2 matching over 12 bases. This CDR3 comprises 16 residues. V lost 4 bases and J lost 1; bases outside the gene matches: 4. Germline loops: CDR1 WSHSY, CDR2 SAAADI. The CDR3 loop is CASSGLAGGGQETQYF. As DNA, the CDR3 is TGCGCCAGCAGTGGCCTAGCGGGAGGGGGCCAAGAGACCCAGTACTTC.

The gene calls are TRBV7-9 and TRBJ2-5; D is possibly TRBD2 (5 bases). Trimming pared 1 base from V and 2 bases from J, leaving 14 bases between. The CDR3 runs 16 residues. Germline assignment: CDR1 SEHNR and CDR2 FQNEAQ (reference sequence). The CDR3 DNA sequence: TGTGCCAGCAGCTTAGGGATCGGGATGGAACAAGAGACCCAGTACTTC. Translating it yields CASSLGIGMEQETQYF.

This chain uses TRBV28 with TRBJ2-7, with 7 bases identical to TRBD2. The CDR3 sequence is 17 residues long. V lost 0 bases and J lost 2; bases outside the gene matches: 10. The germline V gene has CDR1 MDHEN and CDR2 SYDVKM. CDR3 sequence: CASSLWSAGEGPYEQYF. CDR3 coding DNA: TGTGCCAGCAGTTTATGGTCCGCGGGGGAGGGGCCCTACGAGCAGTACTTC.

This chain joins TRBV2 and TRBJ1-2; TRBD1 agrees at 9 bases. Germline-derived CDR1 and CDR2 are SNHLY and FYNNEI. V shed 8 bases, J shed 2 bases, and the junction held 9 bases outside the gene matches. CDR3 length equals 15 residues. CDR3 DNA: TGTGCCAGCGGCCCGACAGGGGGTTCAAACTATGGCTACACCTTC. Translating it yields CASGPTGGSNYGYTF.

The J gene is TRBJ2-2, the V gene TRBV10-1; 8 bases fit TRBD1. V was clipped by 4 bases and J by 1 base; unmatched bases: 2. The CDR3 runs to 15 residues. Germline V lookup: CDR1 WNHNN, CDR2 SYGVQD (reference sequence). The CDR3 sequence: CASSGGTGNTGELFF. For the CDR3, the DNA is TGCGCCAGCAGTGGGGGGACAGGGAACACCGGGGAGCTGTTTTTT.

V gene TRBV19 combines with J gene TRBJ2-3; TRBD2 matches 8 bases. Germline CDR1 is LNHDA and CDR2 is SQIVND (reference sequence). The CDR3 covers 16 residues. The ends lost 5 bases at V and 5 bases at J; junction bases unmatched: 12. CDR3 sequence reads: CASSSGGVAGRDTQYF. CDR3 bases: TGTGCCAGTAGTTCCGGTGGGGTAGCGGGGCGAGATACGCAGTATTTT.

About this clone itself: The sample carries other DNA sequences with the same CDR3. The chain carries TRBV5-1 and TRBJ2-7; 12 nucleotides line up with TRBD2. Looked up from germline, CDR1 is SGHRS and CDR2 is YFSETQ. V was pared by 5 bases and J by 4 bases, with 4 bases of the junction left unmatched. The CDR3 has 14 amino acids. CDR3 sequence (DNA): TGCGCCAGCAGTCAGACTAGCGGGAGTTACGAGCAGTACTTC. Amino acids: CASSQTSGSYEQYF. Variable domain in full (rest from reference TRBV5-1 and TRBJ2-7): KAGVTQTPRYLIKTRGQQVTLSCSPISGHRSVSWYQQTPGQGLQFLFEYFSETQRNKGNFPGRFSGRQFSNSRSEMNVSTLELGDSALYLCASSQTSGSYEQYFGPGTRLTVT.